This T cell receptor beta chain was sequenced in a study of cytomegalovirus exposure and HLA in healthy donors. This CDR3 has 15 amino acids. Germline V gene lookup returns CDR1 MNHNY and CDR2 SVGAGI (reference sequence). V lost 0 bases and J lost 8; bases outside the gene matches: 7. Researchers ran the PCR with 60 Vbeta and 13 Jbeta primers. TCRdb's table, derived via immunoSEQ multiplex PCR, lists solely in-frame clones and lacks some. The profile shows around 180,000 clones, just under 85% of them singletons. The clonotype comes from a girl between 5 and 17 years old in good health and CMV-seropositive. This chain uses TRBV6-6 with TRBJ1-2; TRBD1 agrees at 9 bases. Input material: PBMCs. The CDR3 sequence is CASSYSPGQGGGYTF. The DNA for the CDR3 is TGTGCCAGCAGTTACTCCCCGGGACAGGGTGGAGGCTACACCTTC.